The rows below give T cell receptor beta chains drawn from one sample of a study of shared clonotypes between healthy human individuals. The method was immunoSEQ multiplex PCR; TCRdb's version includes in-frame clones alone and lacks a portion of them. The sample includes roughly 650,000 clones, around 97% of them seen just once. Sequenced: naive CD4+ T cells sorted from blood. Receptor source: a woman under 40 in good health. Both conserved end residues are part of each CDR3. The order of the fields is CDR3 DNA, CDR3 protein, V gene, D gene, J gene. D genes are given only for firm matches.

cdr3_nt: TGTGCCAGCTCTCGACAGGTTGATGAAAAACTGTTTTTT
cdr3_aa: CASSRQVDEKLFF
v_call: TRBV18
d_call: NA
j_call: TRBJ1-4

cdr3_nt: TGTGCCAGCAGCTCACAGGTGGCGGGAGAGGGAGAGACCCAGTACTTC
cdr3_aa: CASSSQVAGEGETQYF
v_call: TRBV7-9
d_call: TRBD2
j_call: TRBJ2-5

cdr3_nt: TGTGCCAGCAGCTTGGCAAGCGGGAGCCAAAGGTACGAGCAGTACTTC
cdr3_aa: CASSLASGSQRYEQYF
v_call: TRBV5-4
d_call: TRBD2
j_call: TRBJ2-7

cdr3_nt: TGTGCCTGGAGAACGCCGGAAGGTGACGAGCAGTACTTC
cdr3_aa: CAWRTPEGDEQYF
v_call: TRBV30
d_call: NA
j_call: TRBJ2-7

cdr3_nt: TGCGCCAGCAGTGGCGGAGCCAGGAACACTGAAGCTTTCTTT
cdr3_aa: CASSGGARNTEAFF
v_call: TRBV4-1
d_call: NA
j_call: TRBJ1-1

cdr3_nt: TGCGCCAGCAGTGAAGGGTTCCAGGACACCGGGGAGCTGTTTTTT
cdr3_aa: CASSEGFQDTGELFF
v_call: TRBV10-1
d_call: NA
j_call: TRBJ2-2

cdr3_nt: TGTGCCAGCGAGGATGGGGTTGGAAACACCATATATTTT
cdr3_aa: CASEDGVGNTIYF
v_call: TRBV6-1
d_call: NA
j_call: TRBJ1-3

cdr3_nt: TGTGCCAGCAGCTTGGGGACTTTTAACACCGGGGAGCTGTTTTTT
cdr3_aa: CASSLGTFNTGELFF
v_call: TRBV11-3
d_call: NA
j_call: TRBJ2-2

cdr3_nt: TGTGCCAGCTCATTTTTTAGCGGGAGAGAGAACACCGGGGAGCTGTTTTTT
cdr3_aa: CASSFFSGRENTGELFF
v_call: TRBV18
d_call: TRBD2
j_call: TRBJ2-2

cdr3_nt: TGTGCCAGCAGTGCCGTCGACCTGGGGACTGAAGCTTTCTTT
cdr3_aa: CASSAVDLGTEAFF
v_call: TRBV6-1
d_call: NA
j_call: TRBJ1-1

cdr3_nt: TGTGCCAGCTCCCTGGGGGGGGGAGGTCCAAACTATGGCTACACCTTC
cdr3_aa: CASSLGGGGPNYGYTF
v_call: TRBV25-1
d_call: NA
j_call: TRBJ1-2

cdr3_nt: TGTGCCAGCACCCCCGCGGGACTAGCGCGAAATGAGCAGTTCTTC
cdr3_aa: CASTPAGLARNEQFF
v_call: TRBV27
d_call: TRBD2
j_call: TRBJ2-1

cdr3_nt: TGCGCCAGCAGGGAGGGGGCGGGAGAGACCCAGTACTTC
cdr3_aa: CASREGAGETQYF
v_call: TRBV5-1
d_call: NA
j_call: TRBJ2-5

cdr3_nt: TGTGCCAGCAGCCGAGGCGGGACCCGCACAGATACGCAGTATTTT
cdr3_aa: CASSRGGTRTDTQYF
v_call: TRBV5-4
d_call: NA
j_call: TRBJ2-3

cdr3_nt: TGCAGTGCCGCCGCCTCCGAGCAGTACTTC
cdr3_aa: CSAAASEQYF
v_call: TRBV20-1
d_call: NA
j_call: TRBJ2-7

cdr3_nt: TGTGCCAGCAGCCCCCCCCCGGTGGGACGGGGAAACTATGGCTACACCTTC
cdr3_aa: CASSPPPVGRGNYGYTF
v_call: TRBV5-7
d_call: NA
j_call: TRBJ1-2

cdr3_nt: TGTGCCACCAGCAGAGCTAGGGTTTCTGAAGCTTTCTTT
cdr3_aa: CATSRARVSEAFF
v_call: TRBV15
d_call: NA
j_call: TRBJ1-1

cdr3_nt: TGCGCCAGCAGCATAATAGCGGGAGCGGTCCACGAGCAGTACTTC
cdr3_aa: CASSIIAGAVHEQYF
v_call: TRBV5-1
d_call: TRBD2
j_call: TRBJ2-7

cdr3_nt: TGTGCCAGCAGCTGGACAGGGGACGGCTACGAGCAGTACTTC
cdr3_aa: CASSWTGDGYEQYF
v_call: TRBV11-2
d_call: TRBD1
j_call: TRBJ2-7

cdr3_nt: TGTGCCAGCAGCTTGGCACTAGCGGGAGGTCGCCGCGAGGGTACGCAGTATTTT
cdr3_aa: CASSLALAGGRREGTQYF
v_call: TRBV7-2
d_call: TRBD2
j_call: TRBJ2-3

cdr3_nt: TGTGCCAGCAGCCACGACAATGAGCAGTTCTTC
cdr3_aa: CASSHDNEQFF
v_call: TRBV9
d_call: NA
j_call: TRBJ2-1